These T cell receptor beta chains were read from a single sample in a study of control samples from healthy donors and cancer patients. Clones were sequenced by immunoSEQ multiplex PCR, and TCRdb holds only the in-frame ones, with some missing. The repertoire holds around 120,000 clones, approximately 88% seen once, with roughly 3.2% in the top ten. What was sequenced was blood. The receptor set was obtained from a man in his forties or fifties in good health. Each CDR3 is given with its conserved first and last residue. The D gene is left open where the match is weak. Size is omitted from some rows. Given values are once, few, many or a class for expanded clones.

>TRBV19|-|TRBD2|TRBJ2-5
TGTGCCAGTAGTATAGGCCTAGCGGGGGAGGAGACCCAGTACTTC
CASSIGLAGEETQYF
>TRBV11-3|-|-|TRBJ1-2
TGTGCCAGCATCTCTAGTGGTCAAAAAGGCTACACCTTC
CASISSGQKGYTF
>TRBV5-1|-|-|TRBJ1-1
TGCGCCAGCAGCAAGGGAGAGAACACTGAAGCTTTCTTT
CASSKGENTEAFF
>TRBV7-9|-|TRBD2|TRBJ2-2
TGTGCCAGCAGCCCTGGGACTAGTTTGGTCGGGGAGCTGTTTTTT
CASSPGTSLVGELFF
>TRBV29-1|-|-|TRBJ1-2
TGCAGCGTTGAATGGGGTGGCTACACCTTC
CSVEWGGYTF
>TRBV7-2|-|TRBD1|TRBJ2-2
TGTGCCAGCAGCTGGACAGGGTCCACCGGGGAGCTGTTTTTT
CASSWTGSTGELFF
>TRBV5-1|-|-|TRBJ1-4
TGCGCCAGCAGCGGGGACCTTAATGAAAAACTGTTTTTT
CASSGDLNEKLFF
>TRBV2|-|-|TRBJ2-2
TGTGCCAGCAGTACATTTACCGGGGAGCTGTTTTTT
CASSTFTGELFF
>TRBV7-9|-|-|TRBJ1-1
TGTGCCAGCAAAATCGGACAGAAGAACACTGAAGCTTTCTTT
CASKIGQKNTEAFF
>TRBV18|once|TRBD1|TRBJ2-3
TGTGCCAGCTCACCCCTTCCGGGACAGGGGGGCACAGATACGCAGTATTTT
CASSPLPGQGGTDTQYF
>TRBV6-6|-|-|TRBJ2-3
TGTGCCAGCAGCTACTTAGATACGCAGTATTTT
CASSYLDTQYF
>TRBV27|-|TRBD2|TRBJ2-3
TGTGCCAGCAGTTTATCTCTTGTGGGACTAGCGGGCACAGATACGCAGTATTTT
CASSLSLVGLAGTDTQYF
>TRBV7-9|-|-|TRBJ1-1
TGTGCCAGCACCTTCGGGACACTGAACACTGAAGCTTTCTTT
CASTFGTLNTEAFF
>TRBV24-1|-|-|TRBJ2-2
TGTGCCACCCGCCAGGGGAGCACCGGGGAGCTGTTTTTT
CATRQGSTGELFF
>TRBV28|-|-|TRBJ1-2
TGTGCCAGCAGATTTTTCTATGGCTACACCTTC
CASRFFYGYTF
>TRBV6-1|-|-|TRBJ1-3
TGTGCCAGCAGTGAAGGTTGGGTCGGGCTCTCTGGAAACACCATATATTTT
CASSEGWVGLSGNTIYF
>TRBV11-2|-|-|TRBJ2-4
TGTGCCAGCAGCTTAGTTACTAGCATGTTTGGAAACATTCAGTACTTC
CASSLVTSMFGNIQYF
>TRBV7-8|once|-|TRBJ1-6
TGTGCCAGCAGCCGCCCCCCTTCGACACCCCTCCACTTT
CASSRPPSTPLHF